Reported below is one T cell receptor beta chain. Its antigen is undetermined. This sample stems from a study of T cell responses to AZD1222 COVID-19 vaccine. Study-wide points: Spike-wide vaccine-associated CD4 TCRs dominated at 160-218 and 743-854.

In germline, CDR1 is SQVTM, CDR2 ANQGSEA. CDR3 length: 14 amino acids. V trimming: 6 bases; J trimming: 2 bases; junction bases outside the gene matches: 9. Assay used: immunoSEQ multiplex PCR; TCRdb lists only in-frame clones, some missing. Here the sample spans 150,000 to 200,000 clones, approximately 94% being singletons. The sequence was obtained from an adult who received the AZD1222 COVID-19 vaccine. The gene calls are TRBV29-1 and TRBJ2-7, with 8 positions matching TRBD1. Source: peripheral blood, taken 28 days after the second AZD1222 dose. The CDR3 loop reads CSVAQDRVPYEQYF. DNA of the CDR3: TGCAGCGTCGCTCAGGACAGGGTTCCCTACGAGCAGTACTTC.